This T cell receptor (beta chain) was recorded in a study of CD8+ T cells in alopecia areata. Study as a whole: A regimen of oral tofacitinib, 5 to 10 mg twice daily, was given to treated patients.

Extraction and reverse transcription of RNA yielded cDNA as the sequencing template. TCRdb's table, derived via immunoSEQ multiplex PCR, lists solely in-frame clones and lacks some. The sample consists of around 210,000 clones, about three fifths of them appearing once. CDR3 length equals 15 residues. The V end was cut by 5 bases, the J end by 5 bases, with 19 bases between. CDR1 is SGHRS and CDR2 is YFSETQ in the germline V gene. Documented treatment: oral pan-JAK inhibitor, 5-10 mg twice daily. The chain links TRBV5-1 to TRBJ2-5, with unresolved D. The TCR sequence derives from a human donor with alopecia areata. This specimen was CD4+ T cells sorted from blood, taken at week 4, from a patient treated with tofacitinib. CDR3 coding DNA: TGCGCCAGCAGGAAACAGCCTGAAGTTCTCGAGACCCAGTACTTC. This sequence encodes CASRKQPEVLETQYF.